Listed here are 32 T cell receptor beta chains from one sample, sequenced in a study of T-cell memory formation after mild COVID-19. TCRdb reprocessed the 5' RACE reads via MiXCR and lists one record per CDR3 protein. The sample has 380,000 or so distinct CDR3 sequences; roughly an eighth are singletons. Material: PBMCs or a T cell subset sorted from them (not recorded which). The receptors come from a young man who had mild COVID-19 (a few samples of this study predate the infection). Cell type and time point are not known.

This clonotype occurred many times. The rearrangement joins TRBV6-1 to TRBJ2-7, with D possibly being TRBD1 (6 bases). The germline V gene has CDR1 MNHNS and CDR2 SASEGT. Trimming left V 6 bases short and J 1 base short, with 19 bases between. CDR3 size: 16 residues. CDR3 DNA sequence: TGTGCCAGCAGAAGAGCCTGGGACATGGGATCCTACGAGCAGTACTTC. It translates to CASRRAWDMGSYEQYF.

This clonotype turned up a few times. The V gene is TRBV9, the J gene TRBJ2-5, with D maybe TRBD1 (5 bases). Between the trimmed V and J ends, which lost 0 bases and 1 base, there was a span of 10 bases. The CDR3 is 15 residues long. The germline CDR1 and CDR2 sequences are SGDLS and YYNGEE. The CDR3: CASSVGAGLQETQYF. The DNA for the CDR3 is TGTGCCAGCAGCGTAGGGGCAGGGCTCCAAGAGACCCAGTACTTC.

This clonotype turned up a few times. The CDR3 is CASSYQGGEYYGYTF. CDR3 nucleotide sequence: TGTGCCAGCAGTTACCAGGGGGGCGAATACTATGGCTACACCTTC. This chain joins TRBV12-3 or TRBV12-4 and TRBJ1-2; 7 bases agree with TRBD1. The CDR3 loop spans 15 amino acids. V lost 4 bases to trimming and J lost 3 bases; unmatched junction nucleotides: 8.

This clonotype came up many times. The chain links TRBV5-1 to TRBJ1-5; 9 bases align to TRBD1. Germline values: CDR1 SGHRS, CDR2 YFSETQ. The CDR3 length is 14 residues. J gave up 5 bases and V 2 bases, and 2 bases lay outside the gene matches. CDR3 coding DNA: TGCGCCAGCAGCTTACAGGGGGCGGATCAGCCCCAGCATTTT. Amino acids: CASSLQGADQPQHF. Supplemented by reference TRBV5-1 and TRBJ1-5, the full variable domain reads KAGVTQTPRYLIKTRGQQVTLSCSPISGHRSVSWYQQTPGQGLQFLFEYFSETQRNKGNFPGRFSGRQFSNSRSEMNVSTLELGDSALYLCASSLQGADQPQHFGDGTRLSIL.

This rearrangement joins TRBV4-1 to TRBJ2-2; 11 bases match TRBD1. The CDR3 runs to 15 residues. Germline-derived CDR1 and CDR2 are MGHRA and YSYEKL. Germline trimming cut 3 bases from V and 7 bases from J; bases unmatched to any gene: 4. This CDR3 reads CASSQDRGPSGELFF. The CDR3 bases are TGCGCCAGCAGCCAGGACAGGGGGCCCAGCGGGGAGCTGTTTTTT.

This clonotype was seen a few times. CDR3 coding DNA: TGTGCCAGCAGCTTCACAGGGGTAGGAAATTCACCCCTCCACTTT. Its translation is CASSFTGVGNSPLHF. This rearrangement joins TRBV11-2 to TRBJ1-6; 7 bases are a match to TRBD1. Germline lookup yields CDR1 SGHAT and CDR2 FQNNGV. The CDR3 runs to 15 residues. Unmatched junction bases numbered 6, after V lost 3 bases and J lost 7 bases.

This clonotype came up a few times. This rearrangement joins TRBV14 to TRBJ1-4; possible D gene TRBD1, 6 bases. Trimming removed 2 bases at V and 8 bases at J, with 18 bases between. Germline V gene sequence: CDR1 SGHDN, CDR2 FVKESK. The CDR3 runs 16 residues. The CDR3 is CASSQQFHRVEEKLFF. In DNA form, the CDR3 reads TGTGCCAGCAGCCAACAATTCCACAGGGTTGAGGAAAAACTGTTTTTT.

This rearrangement joins TRBV27 to TRBJ2-7; D might be TRBD1 (5 bases). The CDR3 length is 13 residues. With 3 bases removed from V and 5 bases from J, the gap between germline ends came to 11 bases. Germline loops: CDR1 MNHEY, CDR2 SMNVEV (reference sequence). In DNA, the CDR3 is TGTGCCAGCAGTTTTACAGGTAAACACGAGCAGTACGTC. Translated: CASSFTGKHEQYV.

This clonotype was seen only a few times. The CDR3 protein is CASRTPIAIGYTEAFF. The CDR3 bases are TGTGCCAGCAGAACTCCCATAGCGATCGGATACACTGAAGCTTTCTTT. The chain has TRBV6-5 and TRBJ1-1; D is undetermined. Per germline, CDR1 MNHEY and CDR2 SVGAGI. V gave up 6 bases and J gave up 3 bases, with 20 bases separating them. CDR3 size: 16 residues.

The chain is built from TRBV6-4 and TRBJ2-3; 8 bases line up with TRBD1. The length of the CDR3 is 16 residues. V gave up 6 bases and J gave up 5 bases; unmatched junction bases: 13. Germline values: CDR1 MRHNA, CDR2 SNTAGT. The CDR3 region has the DNA TGTGCCAGCAGCAGCGACCCCGGACAGGGAGGAGATACGCAGTATTTT. The encoded protein is CASSSDPGQGGDTQYF.

The CDR3: CASSHGGLSPDTQYF. The CDR3 DNA reads TGCGCCAGCAGCCACGGGGGGCTATCGCCAGATACGCAGTATTTT. The rearrangement joins TRBV4-1 to TRBJ2-3; maybe TRBD2 (7 bases). V lost 3 bases and J 4 bases, leaving 14 bases between the germline ends. This CDR3 has 15 amino acids. Looked up from germline, CDR1 is MGHRA and CDR2 is YSYEKL.

The gene calls are TRBV7-9 and TRBJ1-1, with 8 nucleotides matching TRBD1. The CDR3 is 15 residues long. Germline V gene data show CDR1 as SEHNR and CDR2 as FQNEAQ (reference sequence). V dropped 6 bases and J dropped 5; count of bases not matched to a gene: 11. CDR3 residues: CASSSRTGGGTEAFF. The CDR3 DNA follows: TGTGCCAGCAGTTCACGTACAGGGGGAGGAACTGAAGCTTTCTTT. Based on the CDR3 plus reference TRBV7-9 and TRBJ1-1, the full variable domain is DTGVSQNPRHKITKRGQNVTFRCDPISEHNRLYWYRQTLGQGPEFLTYFQNEAQLEKSRLLSDRFSAERPKGSFSTLEIQRTEQGDSAMYLCASSSRTGGGTEAFFGQGTRLTVV.

Only a few counts were recorded for this clonotype. The V gene is TRBV29-1, the J gene TRBJ1-5; D is unresolved. Trimming took 0 bases from V and 5 from J, leaving 14 bases between them. The germline gives CDR1 SQVTM, CDR2 ANQGSEA. There are 15 residues in the CDR3. CDR3 bases: TGCAGCGTTGAAGATCTTGAGGTTCCGGATCAGCCCCAGCATTTT. Translated, it gives CSVEDLEVPDQPQHF.

This clonotype was counted ten times or more. The chain has TRBV7-2 and TRBJ1-5; no clear D gene. The germline gives CDR1 SGHTA, CDR2 FQGNSA. The V gene lost 1 base and the J gene lost 2 bases, with 9 bases spanning the gap. The CDR3 consists of 15 residues. In nucleotides, the CDR3 is TGTGCCAGCAGCTTAGACGGCATCGGCAATCAGCCCCAGCATTTT. It encodes CASSLDGIGNQPQHF.

In its sample, this clonotype was seen many times. The chain couples TRBV7-3 to TRBJ2-2, with TRBD1 as a possible D gene (7 bases). Trimming took 4 bases from V and 4 from J, leaving 13 bases between them. Germline assignment: CDR1 SGHTA and CDR2 FQGTGA. The CDR3 totals 15 residues. The CDR3 loop reads CASSSSQGGTGELFF. CDR3 coding DNA: TGTGCCAGCAGCTCATCCCAGGGGGGCACCGGGGAGCTGTTTTTT.

The chain links TRBV9 to TRBJ2-5; D might be TRBD1 (6 bases). The CDR3 runs to 14 residues. The V gene lost 3 bases and the J gene lost 5 bases, with 14 bases spanning the gap. CDR1 SGDLS and CDR2 YYNGEE come from the germline V gene. CDR3 protein: CASSAEGVWETQYF. The CDR3 DNA is TGTGCCAGCAGCGCCGAGGGGGTTTGGGAGACCCAGTACTTC.

This clonotype occurred many times. V and J are TRBV18 and TRBJ2-7; the D is unclear. The CDR3 is 12 amino acids. Germline V gives CDR1 KGHSH, CDR2 LQKENI. The V end lost 3 bases, the J end lost 2 bases, and 5 bases lay between the germline ends. The CDR3, as DNA: TGTGCCAGCTCACCGGGCGCCTACGAGCAGTACTTC. As protein: CASSPGAYEQYF.

The rearrangement uses TRBV2 and TRBJ1-6; a weak D match, TRBD1 (6 bases). CDR3 size: 13 residues. Germline V gene data show CDR1 as SNHLY and CDR2 as FYNNEI. Trimming took 8 bases from V and 9 from J, leaving 14 bases between them. CDR3 nucleotide sequence: TGTGCCAGCTTGCGAGAGGGGGGTTCACCCCTCCACTTT. Translating it yields CASLREGGSPLHF.

The chain's CDR3 is CASIGQGTNYGYTF. In DNA, the CDR3 is TGTGCCAGCATCGGACAGGGGACGAACTATGGCTACACCTTC. The genes are TRBV12-3 or TRBV12-4 and TRBJ1-2; the match to TRBD1 covers 9 bases. The CDR3 runs to 14 residues. After removal of 7 bases from V and 2 bases from J, the junction contained 5 bases not matched to a gene.

The CDR3 sequence: CASSLDQGVGTDTQYF. CDR3 DNA sequence: TGTGCCAGCAGCTTAGATCAAGGAGTTGGTACAGATACGCAGTATTTT. The genes are TRBV7-2 and TRBJ2-3; no clear D. Looked up from germline, CDR1 is SGHTA and CDR2 is FQGNSA. The CDR3 consists of 16 residues. V was trimmed by 1 base and J by 3 bases, leaving 14 bases between them. Full variable domain (rest looked up from reference TRBV7-2 and TRBJ2-3): GAGVSQSPSNKVTEKGKDVELRCDPISGHTALYWYRQSLGQGLEFLIYFQGNSAPDKSGLPSDRFSAERTGGSVSTLTIQRTQQEDSAVYLCASSLDQGVGTDTQYFGPGTRLTVL.

The chain links TRBV6-2 or TRBV6-3 to TRBJ1-1; no firm D call. The germline V and J ends were trimmed by 2 bases and 0 bases, with 13 bases remaining between them. CDR3 size: 16 residues. The germline gives CDR1 MNHEY, CDR2 SVGEGT. CDR3 region: CASSYPAVWVNTEAFF. CDR3 coding DNA: TGTGCCAGCAGTTACCCGGCCGTTTGGGTGAACACTGAAGCTTTCTTT.

This clonotype was counted many times. This sequence joins TRBV28 and TRBJ2-7, with 11 positions matching TRBD1. Trimming at V came to 7 bases and at J to 5 bases, leaving 7 bases not matched to a gene. The CDR3 runs 14 residues. Germline-derived CDR1 and CDR2 are MDHEN and SYDVKM. The CDR3 nucleotides read TGTGCCAGCATCCCAGGGACAGGGGGTCACGAGCAGTACGTC. Amino acid sequence: CASIPGTGGHEQYV.

This clonotype was found a few times. The genes are TRBV7-9 and TRBJ2-3; 10 positions match TRBD2. This CDR3 is 20 amino acids long. With V trimmed by 2 bases and J by 5 bases, 19 bases remained unmatched. Germline V gene lookup returns CDR1 SEHNR and CDR2 FQNEAQ (reference sequence). This CDR3 is CASSLRGSSGTSDARDTQYF. For the CDR3, the DNA is TGTGCCAGCAGCTTACGGGGAAGTTCCGGGACTAGCGACGCGCGAGATACGCAGTATTTT.

This clonotype was detected a few times. The gene calls are TRBV20-1 and TRBJ1-2, with D unresolved. The CDR3 loop spans 14 amino acids. V was cut by 0 bases and J by 6 bases, with 14 bases left in between. Germline values: CDR1 DFQATT, CDR2 SNEGSKA (reference sequence). CDR3 DNA: TGCAGTGCTAGAGATTCCAGGAGCCGAAATGGCTACACCTTC. This translates into CSARDSRSRNGYTF.

This clonotype occurred a few times. The rearrangement links TRBV6-5 to TRBJ1-1; 8 nucleotides agree with TRBD1. V lost 10 bases to trimming and J lost 5 bases; unmatched junction nucleotides: 3. There are 11 residues in the CDR3. The germline V gene has CDR1 MNHEY and CDR2 SVGAGI. The DNA for the CDR3 is TGTGCCACAGGGGGCGCGACTGAAGCTTTCTTT. Translating gives CATGGATEAFF.

In this sample, this clonotype turned up a few times. This chain links TRBV10-2 with TRBJ2-1, with 7 bases lining up with TRBD2. Germline values: CDR1 WSHSY, CDR2 SAAADI. The CDR3 loop spans 16 amino acids. The trim removed 0 bases at V and 5 bases at J, leaving 7 bases unmatched. This CDR3 reads CASSESPGRGNNEQFF. The CDR3 coding sequence is TGCGCCAGCAGTGAGTCGCCGGGGAGGGGTAACAATGAGCAGTTCTTC.

This chain links TRBV4-1 with TRBJ1-2, with 11 nucleotides matching TRBD1. V lost 8 bases to trimming and J lost 8 bases; unmatched junction nucleotides: 13. Germline V gene lookup returns CDR1 MGHRA and CDR2 YSYEKL. The CDR3 sequence is 15 residues long. The CDR3 coding sequence is TGCGCCAGCCACGGGACAGGGGGTTTGGCTCGAGGCTACACCTTC. As protein: CASHGTGGLARGYTF.

The chain uses TRBV28 and TRBJ2-7; either TRBD1 or TRBD2 may supply D (6 bases each). The CDR3 is 13 amino acids. Trimming stripped 3 bases from V and 6 bases from J, with 12 bases between. Germline assignment: CDR1 MDHEN and CDR2 SYDVKM. The CDR3 loop is CASSFRGPGEQYV. DNA for the CDR3: TGTGCCAGCAGTTTTCGGGGGCCGGGCGAGCAGTACGTC.

This clonotype occurred a few times. The CDR3 here is CASSPDRVEDYGYTF. For the CDR3, the DNA is TGTGCCAGCAGTCCGGACAGGGTTGAGGACTATGGCTACACCTTC. V usage is TRBV6-6 and J usage is TRBJ1-2; 8 bases fit TRBD1. The CDR3 spans 15 residues. With 5 bases clipped from V and 3 bases from J, the junction kept 8 bases outside the gene matches. Per the germline V gene, CDR1 is MNHNY and CDR2 is SVGAGI (reference sequence).

The rearrangement uses TRBV7-9 and TRBJ1-1, with 9 bases that match TRBD1. After removal of 3 bases from V and 7 bases from J, the junction contained 6 bases not matched to a gene. Germline values: CDR1 SEHNR, CDR2 FQNEAQ (reference sequence). The CDR3 length is 14 residues. The CDR3 protein is CASSLGQGIGEAFF. DNA of the CDR3: TGTGCCAGCAGCTTGGGACAGGGCATCGGTGAAGCTTTCTTT. The variable domain in full, completed from reference TRBV7-9 and TRBJ1-1, reads DTGVSQNPRHKITKRGQNVTFRCDPISEHNRLYWYRQTLGQGPEFLTYFQNEAQLEKSRLLSDRFSAERPKGSFSTLEIQRTEQGDSAMYLCASSLGQGIGEAFFGQGTRLTVV.

This clonotype was picked up a small number of times. The chain uses TRBV6-2 or TRBV6-3 and TRBJ1-2; 7 bases fit TRBD1. V shed 6 bases, J shed 6 bases, and the junction held 13 bases outside the gene matches. CDR1 MNHEY and CDR2 SVGEGT come from the germline V gene. CDR3 length: 15 amino acids. The CDR3 DNA reads as TGTGCCAGCAGCCCATTGGGACAGATAGCTGATGGCTACACCTTC. Translating it yields CASSPLGQIADGYTF.

The V gene is TRBV10-2, the J gene TRBJ2-2; D possibly corresponds to TRBD2 (7 bases). The CDR3 is 15 amino acids. V was clipped by 9 bases and J by 4 bases, with 18 bases between them. CDR1 is WSHSY, CDR2 SAAADI, per germline. The CDR3 coding sequence is TGCGCCAGTTGGGGAGGGGGATACAGCACCGGGGAGCTGTTTTTT. Encoded protein: CASWGGGYSTGELFF.